This TCR beta chain comes out of a study of blood T cell repertoires in COVID-19. Overall study context: The study drew acute and convalescent COVID-19 samples from the United States, Italy and Spain.

Clones were sequenced by immunoSEQ multiplex PCR, and TCRdb holds only the in-frame ones, with some missing. Of around 250,000 clones listed, about 83% are singletons. The V end lost 6 bases, the J end lost 6 bases, and 13 bases lay between the germline ends. Germline assignment: CDR1 MNHEY and CDR2 SVGAGI. There are 13 residues in the CDR3. Sequenced material: peripheral blood. This clonotype originated in a man older than 75 with acute or convalescent COVID-19. The gene calls are TRBV6-5 and TRBJ2-3; weak D call: TRBD2 (6 bases). The CDR3 nucleotides are TGTGCCAGCAGCCGGGACTCTTGGGATACGCAGTATTTT. Amino acids: CASSRDSWDTQYF.